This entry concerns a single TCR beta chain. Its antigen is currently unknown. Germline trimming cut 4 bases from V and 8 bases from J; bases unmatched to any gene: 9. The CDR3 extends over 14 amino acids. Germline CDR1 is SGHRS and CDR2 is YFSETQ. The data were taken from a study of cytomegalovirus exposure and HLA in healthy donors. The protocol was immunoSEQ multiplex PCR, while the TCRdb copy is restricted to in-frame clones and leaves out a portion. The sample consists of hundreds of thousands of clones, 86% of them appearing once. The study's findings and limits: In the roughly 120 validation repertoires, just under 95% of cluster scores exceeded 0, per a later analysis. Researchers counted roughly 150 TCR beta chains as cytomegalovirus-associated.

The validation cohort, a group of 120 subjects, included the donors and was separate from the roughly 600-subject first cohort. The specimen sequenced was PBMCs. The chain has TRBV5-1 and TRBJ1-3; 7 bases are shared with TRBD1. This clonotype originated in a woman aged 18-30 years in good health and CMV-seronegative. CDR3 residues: CASSPQGNDDTIYF. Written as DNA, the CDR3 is TGCGCCAGCAGCCCACAGGGGAATGATGACACCATATATTTT. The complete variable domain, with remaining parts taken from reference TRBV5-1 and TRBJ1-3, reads KAGVTQTPRYLIKTRGQQVTLSCSPISGHRSVSWYQQTPGQGLQFLFEYFSETQRNKGNFPGRFSGRQFSNSRSEMNVSTLELGDSALYLCASSPQGNDDTIYFGEGSWLTVV.